The 21 T cell receptor beta chains in this list originate from one sample, sequenced in a study of blood T cell repertoires in COVID-19. Some clones are missing from TCRdb's copy, which holds only in-frame ones; the method was immunoSEQ multiplex PCR. The sample yields about 260,000 clones, more than 70% seen once. What was sequenced was PBMCs or T cells enriched from blood (not recorded which). These receptors were obtained from a woman aged 45-60 years who had recovered from COVID-19.

This chain connects TRBV18 to TRBJ2-1; 10 positions match TRBD2. The CDR3 spans 16 residues. V gave up 1 base and J gave up 5 bases; unmatched junction bases: 5. The V gene's germline CDR1 is KGHSH and CDR2 LQKENI. CDR3 sequence (DNA): TGTGCCAGCTCACCACACGAACTAGCGGGGAACAATGAGCAGTTCTTC. It encodes CASSPHELAGNNEQFF.

The chain joins TRBV7-2 to TRBJ2-3; 8 bases match TRBD2. Germline V lookup: CDR1 SGHTA, CDR2 FQGNSA. The CDR3 is 14 amino acids. Germline trimming cut 2 bases from V and 5 bases from J; bases unmatched to any gene: 3. The CDR3 sequence is CASSLYTSGDTQYF. Here the CDR3 DNA reads TGTGCCAGCAGCTTATATACTAGCGGAGATACGCAGTATTTT.

V gene TRBV5-1 combines with J gene TRBJ2-6; TRBD2 is a possible D gene (5 bases). The CDR3 extends over 16 amino acids. V was clipped by 4 bases and J by 1 base, with 12 bases between them. Germline CDR1 is SGHRS and CDR2 is YFSETQ. This CDR3 is CASSPADGSGANVLTF. CDR3 coding DNA: TGCGCCAGCAGCCCAGCGGACGGTTCTGGGGCCAACGTCCTGACTTTC.

This clone was seen once. V and J are TRBV7-3 and TRBJ1-1; tentatively, D is TRBD1 (5 bases). From germline, CDR1 is SGHTA and CDR2 FQGTGA. The CDR3 loop spans 14 amino acids. Trimming removed 2 bases from V and 3 bases from J, with 10 bases in between. CDR3 sequence (DNA): TGTGCCAGCAGCTTAGGGGGGTTCGACACTGAAGCTTTCTTT. Protein sequence: CASSLGGFDTEAFF.

The chain recombines TRBV4-3 with TRBJ2-3; tentative D call: TRBD2 (5 bases). The CDR3 consists of 14 residues. Germline CDR1 LGHNA, CDR2 YSLEER. Trimming cost V 1 base and J 9 bases, with 14 bases left between them. For the CDR3, the DNA is TGCGCCAGCAGCCAAGCTCCTGGACTGGGCACGCAGTATTTT. Translating gives CASSQAPGLGTQYF.

J is TRBJ2-3 and V is TRBV7-2, with 9 nucleotides matching TRBD2. The CDR3 covers 17 residues. Germline assignment: CDR1 SGHTA and CDR2 FQGNSA. J was trimmed by 2 bases and V by 0 bases; bases with no gene match: 6. CDR3 nucleotides: TGTGCCAGCAGCTTAGCGTCCCTAGCGGGGCCCACAGATACGCAGTATTTT. Translated: CASSLASLAGPTDTQYF.

CDR3: CASSVASRTVFATNEKLFF. The CDR3 region has the DNA TGTGCCAGCAGCGTAGCTAGCCGGACAGTATTTGCAACTAATGAAAAACTGTTTTTT. The chain uses TRBV9 and TRBJ1-4, with D tentatively TRBD1 (6 bases). Trimming stripped 0 bases from V and 0 bases from J, with 18 bases between. The germline V gene has CDR1 SGDLS and CDR2 YYNGEE. This CDR3 contains 19 residues. The complete variable domain, with remaining parts taken from reference TRBV9 and TRBJ1-4, reads DSGVTQTPKHLITATGQRVTLRCSPRSGDLSVYWYQQSLDQGLQFLIQYYNGEERAKGNILERFSAQQFPDLHSELNLSSLELGDSALYFCASSVASRTVFATNEKLFFGSGTQLSVL.

The rearrangement links TRBV2 to TRBJ1-4; D remains unclear. This CDR3 is 14 amino acids long. The V end was cut by 4 bases, the J end by 8 bases, with 14 bases between. Germline V gives CDR1 SNHLY, CDR2 FYNNEI. The CDR3 here is CASSVLGVREKLFF. DNA for the CDR3: TGTGCCAGCAGTGTTCTGGGTGTGCGGGAAAAACTGTTTTTT.

This clone showed up just once. V is TRBV4-1 and J is TRBJ2-7, with D possibly matching TRBD1 (6 bases). Trimming took 0 bases from V and 3 from J, leaving 12 bases between them. Germline lookup yields CDR1 MGHRA and CDR2 YSYEKL. The CDR3 is 15 amino acids. The CDR3 here is CASSQDRGTYYEQYF. The CDR3 DNA is TGCGCCAGCAGCCAAGATAGGGGGACATACTACGAGCAGTACTTC.

The chain carries TRBV6-5 and TRBJ1-1; the match to TRBD1 covers 8 bases. Germline V gene data show CDR1 as MNHEY and CDR2 as SVGAGI. CDR3 length: 15 amino acids. Losses at the gene ends were 5 bases for V and 4 bases for J; bases not matched to a gene: 9. CDR3 loop: CASSQRLTGGTEAFF. CDR3 DNA: TGTGCCAGCAGTCAAAGACTAACAGGGGGCACTGAAGCTTTCTTT.

V and J are TRBV24-1 and TRBJ2-2; weak D call: TRBD1 (5 bases). This CDR3 has 15 residues. CDR1 is KGHDR and CDR2 is SFDVKD in the germline V gene. The germline V and J ends were trimmed by 4 bases and 5 bases, with 13 bases remaining between them. For the CDR3, the DNA is TGTGCCACCAGTGACCGTGACAGTGTGACCGGGGAGCTGTTTTTT. Translating gives CATSDRDSVTGELFF.

The chain recombines TRBV14 with TRBJ2-7; D possibly corresponds to TRBD2 (6 bases). CDR1 SGHDN and CDR2 FVKESK come from the germline V gene. Between the trimmed V and J ends, which lost 0 bases and 4 bases, there was a span of 19 bases. CDR3 length: 17 residues. The CDR3 is CASSQDSWDSRYYEQYF. The CDR3 bases are TGTGCCAGCAGCCAAGATAGTTGGGACTCCCGTTATTACGAGCAGTACTTC.

CDR3 bases: TGTGCCAGCAGCTTTGTTCCCGACAATGAGCAGTTCTTC. This codes for CASSFVPDNEQFF. The chain couples TRBV7-2 to TRBJ2-1; D unclear. This CDR3 region has 13 residues. Per the germline V gene, CDR1 is SGHTA and CDR2 is FQGNSA. The V end was cut by 3 bases, the J end by 5 bases, with 8 bases between.

The chain couples TRBV7-9 to TRBJ1-2; TRBD1 might be the D (6 bases). Germline V gene lookup returns CDR1 SEHNR and CDR2 FQNEAQ (reference sequence). The CDR3 totals 14 residues. Trimming left V 3 bases short and J 2 bases short, with 10 bases between. CDR3 coding DNA: TGTGCCAGCAGCTTGGGGACATCCAACTATGGCTACACCTTC. It is translated as CASSLGTSNYGYTF. Using reference TRBV7-9 and TRBJ1-2 for the parts outside the CDR3, the full variable domain is DTGVSQNPRHKITKRGQNVTFRCDPISEHNRLYWYRQTLGQGPEFLTYFQNEAQLEKSRLLSDRFSAERPKGSFSTLEIQRTEQGDSAMYLCASSLGTSNYGYTFGSGTRLTVV.

The chain recombines TRBV5-5 with TRBJ2-7; 7 positions agree with TRBD1. The J segment lost 2 bases and the V segment lost 4 bases, leaving 9 bases of the junction unmatched. Germline CDR1 reads SGHKS; CDR2 reads YYEKEE (reference sequence). The CDR3 is made up of 15 amino acids. The CDR3 here is CASSTDRVSAYEQYF. CDR3 nucleotides: TGTGCCAGCAGCACTGACAGGGTATCCGCCTACGAGCAGTACTTC.

This clone has a handful of counts. This CDR3 is also generated by other DNA sequences in the sample. The rearrangement uses TRBV10-3 and TRBJ1-3; D is uncertain. The CDR3 totals 15 residues. Germline V lookup: CDR1 ENHRY, CDR2 SYGVKD. Trimming took 3 bases from V and 0 from J, leaving 9 bases between them. The CDR3 spells CAISESGVSGNTIYF. CDR3 in DNA: TGTGCCATCAGTGAATCAGGCGTCTCTGGAAACACCATATATTTT.

CDR3 sequence (DNA): TGTGCCAGTAGCCCCGGGACACTTTTCAATGGCTACACCTTC. Translated: CASSPGTLFNGYTF. The rearrangement joins TRBV19 to TRBJ1-2; D perhaps matches TRBD1 (6 bases). The germline V and J ends were trimmed by 6 bases and 6 bases, with 17 bases remaining between them. This CDR3 is 14 amino acids long. The germline V gene encodes CDR1 LNHDA and CDR2 SQIVND (reference sequence). The variable domain in full, completed from reference TRBV19 and TRBJ1-2, reads DGGITQSPKYLFRKEGQNVTLSCEQNLNHDAMYWYRQDPGQGLRLIYYSQIVNDFQKGDIAEGYSVSREKKESFPLTVTSAQKNPTAFYLCASSPGTLFNGYTFGSGTRLTVV.

The V and J genes are TRBV19 and TRBJ1-2; 7 nucleotides align to TRBD1. The V gene end was trimmed by 7 bases and the J gene end by 7 bases; junction bases not matched to a gene: 6. Looked up from germline, CDR1 is LNHDA and CDR2 is SQIVND (reference sequence). The CDR3 is 12 amino acids. The CDR3 DNA reads as TGTGCCAGTAACGACAGGGTTGGTGGCTACACCTTC. It translates to CASNDRVGGYTF.

V is TRBV5-1 and J is TRBJ2-7; TRBD2 matches at 8 bases. Germline V gene lookup returns CDR1 SGHRS and CDR2 YFSETQ. CDR3 length: 16 amino acids. V was pared by 3 bases and J by 6 bases, with 14 bases of the junction left unmatched. The CDR3 DNA reads as TGCGCCAGCAGCTCGGTGAGCGGGAGTTTATCAGGCGAGCAGTACTTC. Encoded protein: CASSSVSGSLSGEQYF.

The chain couples TRBV28 to TRBJ1-5, with D maybe TRBD1 (5 bases). Germline assignment: CDR1 MDHEN and CDR2 SYDVKM. Between the trimmed V and J ends, which lost 7 bases and 4 bases, there was a span of 17 bases. CDR3 length equals 15 residues. CDR3: CASNLGGATNQPQHF. DNA of the CDR3: TGTGCCAGCAACCTAGGAGGGGCCACTAATCAGCCCCAGCATTTT.

This clone turned up a few times. The V gene is TRBV7-8, the J gene TRBJ2-1; 9 nucleotides match TRBD2. This CDR3 contains 17 residues. V lost 5 bases, J lost 2 bases, and 10 bases stayed unmatched. Germline V gives CDR1 SGHVS, CDR2 FQNEAQ. CDR3 in DNA: TGTGCCAGCAGCCTTAGTATAGCGGGGGCCCCCTACAATGAGCAGTTCTTC. Translation: CASSLSIAGAPYNEQFF.